This T cell receptor (beta chain) appears in the sequencing data of a study of regulatory T cells in long-lasting Graves disease. Trimming took off 0 bases at V and 5 bases at J, with 11 bases between the two ends. From germline, CDR1 is LGHNA and CDR2 YSLEER. The CDR3 runs 15 residues. Time point in this sample: newly diagnosed GD, antithyroid drugs for less than 3 months. With RNA extracted from PBMCs as input, the TCR library was made. This clonotype turned up a few times. Arm-PCR of CDR3 regions and iRepertoire HTBI primers were the basis on which TCR beta libraries were built. TCRdb passed the multiplex PCR reads through MiXCR, listing each CDR3 protein once. In the table there are about 450,000 distinct CDR3 sequences, about a sixth of which are singletons. The same sample was also studied in work on T cells in Graves' hyperthyroidism and ophthalmopathy. That paper adds: Initially, a first-round RT-PCR of the TCR CDR3 employed the HTBI primer set.

The V call is TRBV4-3, the J call TRBJ1-5, with D perhaps TRBD1 (6 bases). The receptor was derived from a woman between 25 and 40 years old with Graves disease. The source was peripheral blood mononuclear cells (PBMCs), collected at new diagnosis, from a patient treated with antithyroid drugs. CDR3 sequence reads: CASSQDGTMDQPQHF. The CDR3, as DNA: TGCGCCAGCAGCCAAGATGGGACAATGGATCAGCCCCAGCATTTT.